This T cell receptor (beta chain) appears in the sequencing data of a study of blood T cell repertoires in COVID-19. Across the study: COVID-19 samples collected from the United States, Italy and Spain covered acute and convalescent phases. PBMCs, B-cell-depleted T cells, or T cells were the source of the cDNA or gDNA that made up the material.

Original handling: The assay estimated nucleated cells by amplifying reference gene primers. Assay: immunoSEQ multiplex PCR; the TCRdb copy retains only in-frame clones and omits some. The DNA gave D and trimming, while V, J and clone size come from that table. The sample lists 88,000 or so clones, approximately 83% occurring once. The CDR3 length is 15 residues. V lost 2 bases to trimming and J lost 7 bases; unmatched junction nucleotides: 7. Germline CDR1 and CDR2: SGHKS and YYEKEE (reference sequence). The TCR was taken from a human donor in a cohort sampled during active COVID-19. Sequenced sample: peripheral blood. The gene calls are TRBV5-5 and TRBJ2-5; 11 nucleotides align to TRBD1. The chain's CDR3 is CASSFQGQGVVTQYF. The CDR3 DNA sequence: TGTGCCAGCAGCTTCCAGGGACAGGGGGTGGTGACCCAGTACTTC.